The 26 T cell receptor beta chains listed next were all sequenced from one sample in a study of shared clonotypes between healthy human individuals. The method was immunoSEQ multiplex PCR; TCRdb's version includes in-frame clones alone and lacks a portion of them. The table records about half a million clones, approximately 84% of them present only once. The sequencing sample was made of PBMCs. These receptors were taken from a woman between 40 and 50 years old in good health. Some clones in this sample may be carry-over from other donors' samples.

This clone has just a few counts. This sequence joins TRBV28 and TRBJ2-7, with TRBD2 matching 12 bases. J lost 3 bases, V lost 8 bases, and 2 bases had no gene match. The CDR3 covers 13 residues. Germline CDR1 and CDR2: MDHEN and SYDVKM. CDR3 sequence reads: CASGLAGSYEQYF. The CDR3 DNA reads as TGTGCCAGCGGACTAGCGGGAAGCTACGAGCAGTACTTC.

The V call is TRBV2, the J call TRBJ2-7; D might be TRBD1 (6 bases). The CDR3 runs 15 residues. V dropped 1 base and J dropped 4 bases, with 14 bases sitting between them. CDR1 and CDR2 from the germline V gene are SNHLY and FYNNEI. In DNA, the CDR3 is TGTGCCAGCAGTGAAGTAAGCAGGGGAGTTTACGAGCAGTACTTC. Translating gives CASSEVSRGVYEQYF. Combining the CDR3 with reference TRBV2 and TRBJ2-7 gives the whole variable domain EPEVTQTPSHQVTQMGQEVILRCVPISNHLYFYWYRQILGQKVEFLVSFYNNEISEKSEIFDDQFSVERPDGSNFTLKIRSTKLEDSAMYFCASSEVSRGVYEQYFGPGTRLTVT.

On this clone itself: A read error is likely here: a far larger clone is one base away. This chain joins TRBV11-2 and TRBJ2-1; D gene uncertain. Trimming pared 1 base from V and 9 bases from J, leaving 4 bases between. Germline loops: CDR1 SGHAT, CDR2 FQNNGV. This CDR3 has 11 amino acids. Here the CDR3 DNA reads TGTGCCAGCAGCTTAGGGACTGAGCAGTTCTTC. It translates to CASSLGTEQFF.

This chain links TRBV4-2 with TRBJ1-5; a weak D match, TRBD1 (5 bases). The CDR3 sequence is 13 residues long. V lost 7 bases, J lost 6 bases, and 13 bases lay in between. Germline V gives CDR1 LGHNA, CDR2 YNFKEQ. The CDR3 loop reads CASTRDVGQPQHF. The CDR3 DNA sequence: TGTGCCAGCACCAGGGATGTAGGTCAGCCCCAGCATTTT.

On this clone itself: A far larger clone is one nucleotide away, so this likely arose from a read error. Other DNA sequences in this sample translate to the same CDR3. The chain has TRBV7-9 and TRBJ2-5; 9 bases are shared with TRBD1. CDR1 and CDR2 (germline): SEHNR, FQNEAQ (reference sequence). The junction had 12 bases not matched to a gene; V was cut back by 5 bases and J by 14 bases. The CDR3 is 13 residues long. In DNA, the CDR3 is TGTGCCAGCAGCCCCGGGACAGGGAGAGAGCAATACTTC. It encodes CASSPGTGREQYF.

V is TRBV6-1 and J is TRBJ1-3; 7 nucleotides agree with TRBD1. J was trimmed by 2 bases and V by 5 bases; bases with no gene match: 3. The CDR3 is 14 amino acids. From germline, CDR1 is MNHNS and CDR2 SASEGT. Here the CDR3 DNA reads TGTGCCAGCAGTCAAGACAGGGCTGGAAACACCATATATTTT. Translation gives CASSQDRAGNTIYF.

This clone came up once. The chain is built from TRBV15 and TRBJ2-7; TRBD2 matches 14 bases. V lost 3 bases to trimming and J lost 3 bases; unmatched junction nucleotides: 4. Germline V gene data show CDR1 as LNHNV and CDR2 as YYDKDF (reference sequence). The CDR3 is made up of 16 amino acids. The CDR3 coding sequence is TGTGCCACCAGCAGTCCTGGACTAGCGGGAGGCTACGAGCAGTACTTC. Translating it yields CATSSPGLAGGYEQYF.

This clone was seen repeatedly, ten times or more. Other DNA sequences in the sample encode the same CDR3. The genes are TRBV5-1 and TRBJ2-5; 7 bases match TRBD2. Germline values: CDR1 SGHRS, CDR2 YFSETQ. The CDR3 runs to 16 residues. V gave up 2 bases and J gave up 1 base; unmatched junction bases: 8. This CDR3 is CASSFEGAGSQETQYF. In DNA form, the CDR3 reads TGCGCCAGCAGCTTTGAGGGAGCGGGATCCCAAGAGACCCAGTACTTC.

As for this clone: A far larger clone is only one base removed, so a read error is likely. The chain carries TRBV5-4 and TRBJ1-1, with D tentatively TRBD1 (6 bases). The germline V gene encodes CDR1 SGHNT and CDR2 YYREEE (reference sequence). Trimming cost V 4 bases and J 0 bases, with 10 bases left between them. CDR3 length: 14 residues. Here the CDR3 reads CASSADRMNTEAFF. DNA of the CDR3: TGTGCCAGCAGCGCAGACAGGATGAACACTGAAGCTTTCTTT.

Points on this clone: A far larger clone is a single base away, which makes a read error likely. Different DNA sequences within this sample yield the same CDR3. The V and J genes are TRBV29-1 and TRBJ1-4, with TRBD1 identical over 7 bases. CDR1 SQVTM and CDR2 ANQGSEA come from the germline V gene. The trim removed 1 base at V and 8 bases at J, leaving 4 bases unmatched. The CDR3 loop spans 13 amino acids. CDR3 protein: CSVEVGGDEKLFF. The CDR3 DNA follows: TGCAGCGTTGAAGTAGGGGGCGACGAAAAACTGTTTTTT.

The V and J genes are TRBV6-1 and TRBJ2-7, with a tentative D call TRBD2 (5 bases). The CDR3 length is 13 residues. From germline, CDR1 is MNHNS and CDR2 SASEGT. The V end lost 7 bases, the J end lost 2 bases, and 12 bases lay between the germline ends. The CDR3 protein is CASTLRGPYEQYF. In nucleotides, the CDR3 is TGTGCCAGCACCCTCCGGGGTCCCTACGAGCAGTACTTC.

This sequence joins TRBV20-1 and TRBJ2-5; D gene unclear. The better agreement between TRBJ2-7 and the DNA end casts doubt on the J call. Per germline, CDR1 DFQATT and CDR2 SNEGSKA (reference sequence). CDR3 size: 11 residues. The CDR3, as DNA: TGCAGTGCACGTCGCTCCTACGAGCAGTACTTC. Protein: CSARRSYEQYF.

The chain recombines TRBV11-2 with TRBJ2-3; D is perhaps TRBD1 (5 bases). The V gene lost 7 bases and the J gene lost 2 bases, with 13 bases spanning the gap. CDR3 length: 14 amino acids. CDR1 SGHAT and CDR2 FQNNGV come from the germline V gene. The CDR3 loop reads CASTNRSYTDTQYF. CDR3 bases: TGTGCCAGCACAAACAGGTCTTACACAGATACGCAGTATTTT.

This rearrangement joins TRBV7-2 to TRBJ1-4, with D unclear. The CDR3 runs 13 residues. Trimming pared 3 bases from V and 8 bases from J, leaving 10 bases between. In germline, CDR1 is SGHTA, CDR2 FQGNSA. The CDR3 DNA reads TGTGCCAGCAGCTTCAGCGCGGGAGAAAAACTGTTTTTT. Amino acids: CASSFSAGEKLFF.

The chain links TRBV19 to TRBJ1-5, with D unresolved. This CDR3 comprises 17 residues. Looked up from germline, CDR1 is LNHDA and CDR2 is SQIVND (reference sequence). The germline V and J ends were trimmed by 3 bases and 0 bases, with 15 bases remaining between them. The CDR3, as DNA: TGTGCCAGTAGTATTTGGGGTGGAGGGCGTAGCAATCAGCCCCAGCATTTT. This encodes CASSIWGGGRSNQPQHF.

The chain is built from TRBV5-1 and TRBJ2-5, with a weak D call TRBD1 (6 bases). Germline values: CDR1 SGHRS, CDR2 YFSETQ. There are 14 residues in the CDR3. The V gene lost 0 bases and the J gene lost 2 bases, with 8 bases spanning the gap. This CDR3 reads CASSLAQGQETQYF. In DNA, the CDR3 is TGCGCCAGCAGCTTGGCGCAGGGGCAAGAGACCCAGTACTTC.

The table lists this clone with many counts. The V gene is TRBV7-9, the J gene TRBJ2-5; 12 nucleotides align to TRBD2. The V gene end was trimmed by 5 bases and the J gene end by 2 bases; junction bases not matched to a gene: 3. Germline lookup yields CDR1 SEHNR and CDR2 FQNEAQ (reference sequence). This CDR3 contains 15 residues. This CDR3 is CASSDGTSGQETQYF. The CDR3 DNA is TGTGCCAGCAGCGACGGGACTAGCGGGCAAGAGACCCAGTACTTC.

As concerns this clone: The sample has other DNA sequences that encode this CDR3 too. The chain links TRBV7-2 to TRBJ2-7; TRBD2 matches 8 bases. Germline V gene lookup returns CDR1 SGHTA and CDR2 FQGNSA. The ends lost 2 bases at V and 3 bases at J; junction bases unmatched: 3. The CDR3 extends over 14 amino acids. The CDR3 bases are TGTGCCAGCAGCTTAAGGCTAGCGGGCTACGAGCAGTACTTC. It codes for CASSLRLAGYEQYF.

This clone is a singleton in its sample. The chain joins TRBV2 to TRBJ2-3; unclear D gene. The CDR3 length is 15 residues. Germline V gene data show CDR1 as SNHLY and CDR2 as FYNNEI. The V gene lost 7 bases and the J gene lost 1 base, with 15 bases spanning the gap. For the CDR3, the DNA is TGTGCCAGCAACTTCCTTGGCGGAGGCACAGATACGCAGTATTTT. This encodes CASNFLGGGTDTQYF.

This clone was detected many times. The same CDR3 can be traced to other DNA sequences in this sample. This rearrangement joins TRBV11-2 to TRBJ2-5, with 8 bases aligning to TRBD2. The DNA end favors TRBJ2-7, so the J call may be wrong. The CDR3 is 15 amino acids. Germline V gene sequence: CDR1 SGHAT, CDR2 FQNNGV. The DNA of the CDR3 is TGTGCCAGCAGCTTTCAGACCGGGACTAGGAACGAGCAGTACTTC. This codes for CASSFQTGTRNEQYF.

The chain combines TRBV9 with TRBJ2-7; 9 positions agree with TRBD2. The germline V gene encodes CDR1 SGDLS and CDR2 YYNGEE. The V and J ends lost 0 bases and 3 bases, in that order; junction bases with no gene match: 7. The CDR3 is 16 amino acids. In DNA form, the CDR3 reads TGTGCCAGCAGCGTAGGGACACTAGCGGGTTTCTACGAGCAGTACTTC. It translates to CASSVGTLAGFYEQYF.

This rearrangement joins TRBV18 to TRBJ2-2, with D possibly being TRBD1 (5 bases). The CDR3 length is 14 residues. V was clipped by 0 bases and J by 5 bases, with 7 bases between them. Germline CDR1 KGHSH, CDR2 LQKENI. CDR3 sequence reads: CASSPPTGTGELFF. The CDR3 coding sequence is TGTGCCAGCTCACCACCTACAGGAACCGGGGAGCTGTTTTTT.

This rearrangement joins TRBV5-1 to TRBJ2-6; D remains ambiguous. The V end was cut by 6 bases, the J end by 1 base, with 14 bases between. Germline values: CDR1 SGHRS, CDR2 YFSETQ. CDR3 length: 16 residues. CDR3 bases: TGCGCCAGCACCCCGACGGGTACATCTGGGGCCAACGTCCTGACTTTC. Translated: CASTPTGTSGANVLTF.

Remarks on this clone: With a far larger clone one base away, a read error is the likely cause. This is likely a read error, given that the CDR3 carries no conserved phenylalanine or tryptophan at its end. V gene TRBV30 combines with J gene TRBJ2-7, with 9 bases aligning to TRBD2. Per germline, CDR1 GTSNPN and CDR2 SVGIG (reference sequence). The CDR3 covers 14 residues. The J segment lost 6 bases and the V segment lost 3 bases, leaving 9 bases of the junction unmatched. CDR3 protein: CAWRPWREGREQYL. CDR3 nucleotide sequence: TGTGCCTGGAGGCCCTGGCGGGAGGGCCGCGAGCAGTACCTC.

The genes are TRBV6-4 and TRBJ1-1; no clear D. The CDR3 is 13 amino acids. Germline V gene data show CDR1 as MRHNA and CDR2 as SNTAGT. V was clipped by 3 bases and J by 5 bases, with 10 bases between them. The CDR3 loop reads CASSDGDGTEAFF. CDR3 in DNA: TGTGCCAGCAGTGATGGTGACGGGACTGAAGCTTTCTTT.

Regarding this clone: A far larger clone is one nucleotide away, so this likely arose from a read error. The chain uses TRBV4-2 and TRBJ2-2; D is possibly TRBD2 (6 bases). The CDR3 spans 15 residues. Germline V lookup: CDR1 LGHNA, CDR2 YNFKEQ. The DNA for the CDR3 is TGTGCCAGCAGCCAAGATCACGGGAGTACCGGGGAGCTGCTTTTT. Translated: CASSQDHGSTGELLF.